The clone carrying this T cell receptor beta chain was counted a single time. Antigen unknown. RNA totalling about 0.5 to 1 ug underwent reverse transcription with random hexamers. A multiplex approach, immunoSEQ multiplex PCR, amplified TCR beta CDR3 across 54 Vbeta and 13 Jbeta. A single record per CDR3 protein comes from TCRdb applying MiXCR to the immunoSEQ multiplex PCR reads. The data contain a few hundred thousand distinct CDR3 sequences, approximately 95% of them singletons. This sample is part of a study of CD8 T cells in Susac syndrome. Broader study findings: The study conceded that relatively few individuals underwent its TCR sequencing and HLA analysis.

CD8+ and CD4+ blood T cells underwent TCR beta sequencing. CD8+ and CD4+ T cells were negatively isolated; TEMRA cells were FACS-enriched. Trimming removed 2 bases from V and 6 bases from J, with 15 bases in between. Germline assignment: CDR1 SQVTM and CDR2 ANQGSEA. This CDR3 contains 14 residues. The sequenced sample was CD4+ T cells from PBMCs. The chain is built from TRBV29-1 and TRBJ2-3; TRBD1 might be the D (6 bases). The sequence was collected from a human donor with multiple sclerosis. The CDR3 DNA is TGCAGCGTTGAAAGAGGGATGGGGGCTGATACGCAGTATTTT. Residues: CSVERGMGADTQYF.